These 31 T cell receptor beta chains were all obtained from the same sample, sequenced in a study of T cell repertoires in cytomegalovirus infection. One entry per CDR3 protein, called by TCRdb with MiXCR from the reads. The data contain hundreds of thousands of distinct CDR3 sequences, roughly 9.3% of them singletons. Sequencing used PBMCs. The receptors were sampled from a human donor in good health (CMV status not recorded). Some clones in this sample may be carry-over from other donors' samples.

This clonotype was observed many times. V gene TRBV10-3 combines with J gene TRBJ1-5; D is ambiguous. There are 14 residues in the CDR3. CDR1 ENHRY and CDR2 SYGVKD come from the germline V gene. V was clipped by 4 bases and J by 0 bases, with 7 bases between them. The CDR3 bases are TGTGCCATCAGTGGGCGAACTAGCAATCAGCCCCAGCATTTT. Translating it yields CAISGRTSNQPQHF.

This clonotype was recorded many times. This chain uses TRBV29-1 with TRBJ1-4; 8 bases fit TRBD1. After removal of 4 bases from V and 5 bases from J, the junction contained 3 bases not matched to a gene. Germline V lookup: CDR1 SQVTM, CDR2 ANQGSEA. CDR3 length: 13 amino acids. The CDR3 loop reads CSVGRGRNEKLFF. The CDR3 DNA sequence: TGCAGCGTTGGCAGGGGGCGAAATGAAAAACTGTTTTTT. Full variable domain (missing parts from reference TRBV29-1 and TRBJ1-4): SAVISQKPSRDICQRGTSLTIQCQVDSQVTMMFWYRQQPGQSLTLIATANQGSEATYESGFVIDKFPISRPNLTFSTLTVSNMSPEDSSIYLCSVGRGRNEKLFFGSGTQLSVL.

This clonotype was counted many times. V usage is TRBV12-3 or TRBV12-4 and J usage is TRBJ2-6, with 9 bases aligning to TRBD1. With 4 bases clipped from V and 0 bases from J, the junction kept 25 bases outside the gene matches. The CDR3 is made up of 24 amino acids. CDR3 nucleotide sequence: TGTGCCAGCAGTTCCCGTTACGTCATGCCGGATCGGACAGGGGCCAACTCTGGGGCCAACGTCCTGACTTTC. This sequence encodes CASSSRYVMPDRTGANSGANVLTF.

This clonotype occurred many times. The rearrangement uses TRBV6-5 and TRBJ2-5, with TRBD1 as a possible D gene (6 bases). Per the germline V gene, CDR1 is MNHEY and CDR2 is SVGAGI. Trimming removed 0 bases from V and 12 bases from J, with 20 bases in between. There are 15 residues in the CDR3. The CDR3 sequence is CASSYSAQGKVEEYF. The CDR3 DNA follows: TGTGCCAGCAGTTACTCTGCTCAGGGGAAGGTAGAGGAGTACTTC.

Notes on this clonotype: It may be a read error: a sequence one base away is much more abundant. The rearrangement uses TRBV2 and TRBJ2-7, with a weak D call TRBD1 (5 bases). In germline, CDR1 is SNHLY, CDR2 FYNNEI. The CDR3 is made up of 13 amino acids. The CDR3 is CARSLGHMGEQYF. CDR3 DNA: TGTGCCCGCAGCCTGGGGCATATGGGAGAGCAGTACTTC.

This clonotype was found a few times. This chain links TRBV29-1 with TRBJ2-5; D gene ambiguous. The CDR3 sequence is 12 residues long. Trimming left V 4 bases short and J 1 base short, with 7 bases between. The germline V gene encodes CDR1 SQVTM and CDR2 ANQGSEA. CDR3 nucleotide sequence: TGCAGCGTTGTAGTTTCCCAAGAGACCCAGTACTTC. Amino acids: CSVVVSQETQYF.

About this clonotype itself: A read error may be the cause here, since a much bigger clone is one base away. The genes are TRBV20-1 and TRBJ2-5; D perhaps matches TRBD1 (5 bases). The CDR3 spans 14 residues. V lost 3 bases and J 2 bases, leaving 13 bases between the germline ends. Germline V lookup: CDR1 DFQATT, CDR2 SNEGSKA (reference sequence). CDR3 loop: CSASDRQLQETQYF. CDR3 DNA sequence: TGCAGTGCTAGCGATCGACAGCTACAAGAGACCCAGTACTTC.

This clonotype was counted many times. The chain combines TRBV28 with TRBJ2-5; D is undetermined. Trimming pared 5 bases from V and 5 bases from J, leaving 18 bases between. The CDR3 has 15 amino acids. Germline lookup yields CDR1 MDHEN and CDR2 SYDVKM. The CDR3 spells CASSPYPPGSETQYF. CDR3 nucleotide sequence: TGTGCCAGCAGTCCATACCCCCCCGGCTCGGAGACCCAGTACTTC.

Details on this clonotype: At one end, the junction sequence differs from germline, possibly due to a read error. The chain has TRBV2 and TRBJ1-2; 9 bases map to TRBD1. The CDR3 length is 12 residues. CDR1 and CDR2 (germline): SNHLY, FYNNEI. The CDR3: CASSEARGQGSF. The CDR3 nucleotides are TGTGCCAGCAGTGAGGCCCGAGGACAGGGGAGCTTC.

This clonotype was counted ten times or more. The CDR3 region is CASSQGELFF. The CDR3 DNA is TGTGCCAGCAGCCAGGGGGAGCTGTTTTTT. The chain carries TRBV7-2 and TRBJ2-2; D is unresolved. The CDR3 is 10 residues long. CDR1 and CDR2 from the germline V gene are SGHTA and FQGNSA. Deletions cut 5 bases from V and 8 bases from J, with 3 bases between.

This clonotype was seen ten or more times. The V call is TRBV7-2, the J call TRBJ2-1, with 9 bases that match TRBD2. The CDR3 runs to 16 residues. Trimming removed 3 bases from V and 4 bases from J; junction bases left unmatched: 7. Germline lookup yields CDR1 SGHTA and CDR2 FQGNSA. The CDR3 DNA reads as TGTGCCAGCAGCTTCCTTCCGGGACTAGCTTACAATGAGCAGTTCTTC. This translates into CASSFLPGLAYNEQFF.

This clonotype has a count of ten or more. This chain uses TRBV7-2 with TRBJ2-1; either TRBD1 or TRBD2 may fit D (5 bases each). CDR3 length: 15 residues. Germline lookup yields CDR1 SGHTA and CDR2 FQGNSA. The V gene lost 2 bases and the J gene lost 3 bases, with 11 bases spanning the gap. Written as DNA, the CDR3 is TGTGCCAGCAGCTTAAGGTGGGGGTACTACAATGAGCAGTTCTTC. Its protein is CASSLRWGYYNEQFF.

This clonotype showed up just a few times. The V and J genes are TRBV12-3 or TRBV12-4 and TRBJ2-4, with D possibly being TRBD2 (6 bases). The ends were cut back, 5 bases at V and 3 bases at J, with 11 bases in the middle. The CDR3 totals 14 residues. The CDR3 protein is CASSPRTNKNIQYF. In nucleotides, the CDR3 is TGTGCCAGCAGTCCCCGGACTAACAAAAACATTCAGTACTTC.

This clonotype has ten or more counts. V usage is TRBV10-3 and J usage is TRBJ2-2, with 8 bases identical to TRBD1. The germline V gene encodes CDR1 ENHRY and CDR2 SYGVKD. Trimming cost V 0 bases and J 6 bases; bases outside gene matches: 3. This CDR3 region has 15 residues. The CDR3 here is CAISESGTGPGELFF. The DNA of the CDR3 is TGTGCCATCAGTGAGTCGGGGACAGGACCCGGGGAGCTGTTTTTT.

This clonotype was observed at least ten times. The chain couples TRBV28 to TRBJ2-7, with a tentative D call TRBD1 (5 bases). From germline, CDR1 is MDHEN and CDR2 SYDVKM. The CDR3 is 13 residues long. The V and J ends lost 5 bases and 0 bases respectively, with 8 bases between them. CDR3 residues: CASSVGVSYEQYV. CDR3 sequence (DNA): TGTGCCAGCAGTGTAGGGGTCTCCTACGAGCAGTACGTC.

This clonotype was seen at least ten times. The gene calls are TRBV6-1 and TRBJ2-2; weak D call: TRBD2 (5 bases). From germline, CDR1 is MNHNS and CDR2 SASEGT. The CDR3 runs to 15 residues. V was trimmed by 5 bases and J by 1 base, leaving 11 bases between them. CDR3 in amino acids: CASSPPGLNTGELFF. Here the CDR3 DNA reads TGTGCCAGCAGTCCCCCCGGACTGAACACCGGGGAGCTGTTTTTT.

There are many counts of this clonotype. The DNA for the CDR3 is TGCGCCAGCATGTCGAGCTCCTACGAGCAGTACTTC. The encoded protein is CASMSSSYEQYF. This rearrangement joins TRBV5-1 to TRBJ2-7; the D is unclear. Germline V gene lookup returns CDR1 SGHRS and CDR2 YFSETQ. The CDR3 runs 12 residues. V was shortened by 6 bases and J by 0 bases, with 7 bases between the two germline ends.

There are many counts of this clonotype. The chain couples TRBV28 to TRBJ2-3; the match to TRBD2 covers 9 bases. Germline V gene sequence: CDR1 MDHEN, CDR2 SYDVKM. This CDR3 spans 14 amino acids. V lost 8 bases and J lost 1; bases outside the gene matches: 4. CDR3 bases: TGTGCCAGCGGAGCGGGGGGCCGCACAGATACGCAGTATTTT. Its protein product is CASGAGGRTDTQYF.

This clonotype was counted at least ten times. This rearrangement joins TRBV7-2 to TRBJ2-1; D possibly corresponds to TRBD2 (6 bases). There are 20 residues in the CDR3. V was trimmed by 1 base and J by 1 base, leaving 23 bases between them. The germline CDR1 and CDR2 sequences are SGHTA and FQGNSA. CDR3 sequence: CASSLEGTQRRLGSYNEQFF. CDR3 bases: TGTGCCAGCAGCTTAGAAGGGACTCAAAGGCGCCTTGGGTCCTACAATGAGCAGTTCTTC.

This clonotype was seen at least ten times. V is TRBV29-1 and J is TRBJ2-1; D gene uncertain. The CDR3 length is 12 residues. V gave up 6 bases and J gave up 8 bases, with 14 bases separating them. Germline-derived CDR1 and CDR2 are SQVTM and ANQGSEA. CDR3 loop: CSVQVLLYEQFF. The CDR3 DNA reads as TGCAGCGTCCAAGTTCTCCTCTATGAGCAGTTCTTC.

This clonotype has a count of ten or more. The chain uses TRBV5-1 and TRBJ2-2, with D maybe TRBD1 (6 bases). From germline, CDR1 is SGHRS and CDR2 YFSETQ. V gave up 0 bases and J gave up 1 base, with 10 bases separating them. The CDR3 sequence is 16 residues long. The CDR3 DNA sequence: TGCGCCAGCAGCTTGGAAACAGGGATGAACACCGGGGAGCTGTTTTTT. It specifies CASSLETGMNTGELFF.

Many counts were recorded for this clonotype. The chain has TRBV6-2 or TRBV6-3 and TRBJ1-1; 8 nucleotides line up with TRBD1. Trimming took 6 bases from V and 8 from J; bases not matched to a gene: 2. From germline, CDR1 is MNHEY and CDR2 SVGEGT. The CDR3 totals 11 residues. The CDR3 sequence is CASRGQVEAFF. In DNA, the CDR3 is TGTGCCAGCAGGGGACAGGTAGAAGCTTTCTTT.

This clonotype was counted at least ten times. V gene TRBV28 combines with J gene TRBJ1-6, with TRBD1 as a possible D gene (5 bases). CDR3 size: 15 residues. Germline values: CDR1 MDHEN, CDR2 SYDVKM. Trimming shortened V by 7 bases and J by 6 bases, and 16 bases separated the two germline ends. CDR3 in amino acids: CASNGGNLGNSPLHF. The DNA of the CDR3 is TGTGCCAGCAACGGGGGGAATTTGGGTAATTCACCCCTCCACTTT. Complete variable domain (other parts from reference TRBV28 and TRBJ1-6): DVKVTQSSRYLVKRTGEKVFLECVQDMDHENMFWYRQDPGLGLRLIYFSYDVKMKEKGDIPEGYSVSREKKERFSLILESASTNQTSMYLCASNGGNLGNSPLHFGNGTRLTVT.

This clonotype has ten or more counts. The chain recombines TRBV29-1 with TRBJ2-1, with 11 bases matching TRBD2. The CDR3 is 14 amino acids. J gave up 4 bases and V 5 bases, and 4 bases lay outside the gene matches. Looked up from germline, CDR1 is SQVTM and CDR2 is ANQGSEA. The CDR3 nucleotides read TGCAGCGTTCTTAGCGGGGGGGGTTACAATGAGCAGTTCTTC. Translating it yields CSVLSGGGYNEQFF.

In this sample, this clonotype turned up many times. V usage is TRBV9 and J usage is TRBJ2-1; 9 nucleotides line up with TRBD2. CDR1 is SGDLS and CDR2 is YYNGEE in the germline V gene. The CDR3 loop spans 15 amino acids. V was clipped by 0 bases and J by 6 bases; unmatched bases: 4. The CDR3 here is CASSVDAGGFNEQFF. CDR3 coding DNA: TGTGCCAGCAGCGTAGACGCGGGGGGGTTCAATGAGCAGTTCTTC.

On this clonotype itself: This may be a read error, as it is one base from a much larger clone. This rearrangement joins TRBV12-3 or TRBV12-4 to TRBJ1-1; the D gene is possibly TRBD1 (5 bases). The V and J ends lost 3 bases and 2 bases respectively, with 10 bases between them. The CDR3 is 14 amino acids. The CDR3 nucleotides read TGTGCCAGCAGTTTTGTAGGGGCCAACACTGAAGCTTTCTTT. Translation: CASSFVGANTEAFF.

This clonotype was recorded many times. The genes are TRBV29-1 and TRBJ2-3, with 15 bases matching TRBD2. Germline CDR1 and CDR2: SQVTM and ANQGSEA. The CDR3 loop spans 16 amino acids. The V and J ends lost 4 bases and 3 bases, in that order; junction bases with no gene match: 5. The CDR3 here is CSVVRTSGGATDTQYF. CDR3 DNA: TGCAGCGTTGTGCGGACTAGCGGGGGGGCTACAGATACGCAGTATTTT.

The rearrangement uses TRBV9 and TRBJ1-1, with 7 bases identical to TRBD1. Per germline, CDR1 SGDLS and CDR2 YYNGEE. The CDR3 runs 14 residues. Unmatched junction bases numbered 4, after V lost 3 bases and J lost 2 bases. CDR3 in amino acids: CASSARQGNTEAFF. The CDR3, as DNA: TGTGCCAGCAGCGCCCGACAGGGTAACACTGAAGCTTTCTTT.

This rearrangement joins TRBV7-3 to TRBJ2-1, with D tentatively TRBD1 (6 bases). CDR1 is SGHTA, CDR2 FQGTGA, per germline. Trimming removed 2 bases from V and 0 bases from J, with 17 bases in between. This CDR3 spans 18 amino acids. The CDR3 DNA sequence: TGTGCCAGCAGCTTATCAACCTCAGGGGTCAACTCCTACAATGAGCAGTTCTTC. This translates into CASSLSTSGVNSYNEQFF.

In this sample, this clonotype turned up many times. The chain is built from TRBV6-6 and TRBJ2-7; TRBD1 agrees at 12 bases. Germline V CDR1 and CDR2: MNHNY, SVGAGI (reference sequence). The CDR3 is made up of 18 amino acids. J gave up 3 bases and V 3 bases, and 12 bases lay outside the gene matches. The CDR3 DNA sequence: TGTGCCAGCAGTTATCCCACCCTCCGGGACAGGGGGCTCTACGAGCAGTACGTC. This sequence encodes CASSYPTLRDRGLYEQYV.

This clonotype was seen only a few times. V is TRBV20-1 and J is TRBJ1-1; D uncertain. Germline lookup yields CDR1 DFQATT and CDR2 SNEGSKA (reference sequence). Trimming removed 5 bases from V and 11 bases from J, with 15 bases in between. The CDR3 runs 11 residues. Here the CDR3 reads CSAWGPPWAFF. Here the CDR3 DNA reads TGCAGTGCTTGGGGTCCCCCCTGGGCTTTCTTT.